A single sample is the source of the 27 T cell receptor beta chains below, sequenced in a study of cytomegalovirus exposure and HLA in healthy donors. The primer mix had 60 Vbeta and 13 Jbeta primers. Some clones are missing from TCRdb's copy, which holds only in-frame ones; the method was immunoSEQ multiplex PCR. The repertoire includes around 300,000 clones, approximately 90% of them detected once, and roughly 2% sits in the top ten. The sequencing input was PBMCs. The origin of the receptors is a young woman in good health and CMV-seronegative.

The rearrangement links TRBV5-1 to TRBJ2-7, with unresolved D. Per germline, CDR1 SGHRS and CDR2 YFSETQ. V was shortened by 0 bases and J by 2 bases, with 6 bases between the two germline ends. The CDR3 totals 13 residues. In DNA form, the CDR3 reads TGCGCCAGCAGCTTGGCCACAGCCTACGAGCAGTACTTC. Translated: CASSLATAYEQYF.

This clone was seen once. The junction differs from germline at one of its ends, possibly a read error. The J gene is TRBJ1-1, the V gene TRBV9; 9 nucleotides line up with TRBD1. The CDR3 consists of 14 residues. Germline CDR1 reads SGDLS; CDR2 reads YYNGEE. The CDR3 sequence is CASSAGQGNAEAFF. The DNA for the CDR3 is TGTGCCAGCAGCGCCGGACAGGGGAACGCTGAAGCTTTCTTT.

The genes are TRBV2 and TRBJ2-7, with 8 positions matching TRBD1. The trim removed 3 bases at V and 0 bases at J, leaving 4 bases unmatched. CDR3 length equals 15 residues. Looked up from germline, CDR1 is SNHLY and CDR2 is FYNNEI. The CDR3 loop is CASSEFGQGSYEQYF. Written as DNA, the CDR3 is TGTGCCAGCAGTGAGTTCGGACAGGGCTCCTACGAGCAGTACTTC.

The table lists this clone with a count of one. The V gene is TRBV11-1, the J gene TRBJ1-1; no firm D call. Germline assignment: CDR1 SGHAT and CDR2 FQDESV (reference sequence). The CDR3 consists of 13 residues. V was shortened by 5 bases and J by 4 bases, with 11 bases between the two germline ends. The CDR3 sequence is CASSREPGTEAFF. For the CDR3, the DNA is TGTGCCAGCAGCCGAGAGCCCGGCACTGAAGCTTTCTTT.

This chain connects TRBV20-1 to TRBJ2-7; D perhaps matches TRBD1 (5 bases). Trimming shortened V by 2 bases and J by 12 bases, and 14 bases separated the two germline ends. From germline, CDR1 is DFQATT and CDR2 SNEGSKA (reference sequence). CDR3 length: 11 residues. The CDR3 nucleotides are TGCAGTGCTAGAAACTCCGCAGGGTGGTACTTC. The encoded protein is CSARNSAGWYF.

With regard to this clone: A read error may account for a junction end that differs from germline. The V and J genes are TRBV7-9 and TRBJ2-7; tentatively, D is TRBD2 (6 bases). The CDR3 extends over 14 amino acids. Germline V gene lookup returns CDR1 SEHNR and CDR2 FQNEAQ (reference sequence). The CDR3 is CSSSLTSQLYEQYF. In nucleotides, the CDR3 is TGTTCCAGCAGCCTGACTAGTCAGTTATACGAGCAGTACTTC.

The genes are TRBV27 and TRBJ1-1, with 7 bases fitting TRBD1. The germline gives CDR1 MNHEY, CDR2 SMNVEV (reference sequence). This CDR3 spans 15 amino acids. V lost 7 bases and J lost 1; bases outside the gene matches: 9. The CDR3 sequence: CASTTQTGKNTEAFF. The CDR3 coding sequence is TGTGCCAGCACAACACAGACAGGGAAGAACACTGAAGCTTTCTTT.

J is TRBJ2-3 and V is TRBV19; 9 positions agree with TRBD1. Germline V gene lookup returns CDR1 LNHDA and CDR2 SQIVND (reference sequence). The ends lost 8 bases at V and 3 bases at J; junction bases unmatched: 9. The CDR3 runs to 15 residues. The CDR3 coding sequence is TGTGCCAGTGCGAATCTTGGGACAGGGACAGATACGCAGTATTTT. Its protein is CASANLGTGTDTQYF.

The chain has TRBV7-2 and TRBJ2-7, with TRBD2 matching over 10 bases. CDR3 size: 14 residues. The V segment lost 5 bases and the J segment 2 bases; nucleotides outside the gene matches: 3. Germline values: CDR1 SGHTA, CDR2 FQGNSA. DNA of the CDR3: TGTGCCAGCAGCCCTAGCGGGGGAACCTACGAGCAGTACTTC. It is translated as CASSPSGGTYEQYF.

The chain joins TRBV12-5 to TRBJ1-1; D perhaps matches TRBD1 (5 bases). Germline CDR1 LGHNT, CDR2 FRNRAP. The CDR3 is made up of 15 amino acids. V dropped 1 base and J dropped 4 bases, with 13 bases sitting between them. CDR3 sequence (DNA): TGTGCTAGTGGTTTGGGGGGGTGGAGGGGCACTGAAGCTTTCTTT. Protein sequence: CASGLGGWRGTEAFF.

The rearrangement links TRBV10-1 to TRBJ2-7; TRBD2 matches 7 bases. The CDR3 spans 13 residues. CDR1 WNHNN and CDR2 SYGVQD come from the germline V gene (reference sequence). The V gene end was trimmed by 6 bases and the J gene end by 5 bases; junction bases not matched to a gene: 7. CDR3 sequence: CASSWAGRDEQYF. CDR3 coding DNA: TGCGCCAGCAGCTGGGCAGGGAGGGACGAGCAGTACTTC.

V gene TRBV7-8 combines with J gene TRBJ1-6; 8 nucleotides line up with TRBD1. This CDR3 spans 16 amino acids. Germline trimming cut 4 bases from V and 1 base from J; bases unmatched to any gene: 3. Germline V lookup: CDR1 SGHVS, CDR2 FQNEAQ. In DNA form, the CDR3 reads TGTGCCAGCAGCTCAGGACAGGGTTCCTATAATTCACCCCTCCACTTT. Translating it yields CASSSGQGSYNSPLHF. Drawing the rest from reference TRBV7-8 and TRBJ1-6, the complete variable domain is GAGVSQSPRYKVAKRGQDVALRCDPISGHVSLFWYQQALGQGPEFLTYFQNEAQLDKSGLPSDRFFAERPEGSVSTLKIQRTQQEDSAVYLCASSSGQGSYNSPLHFGNGTRLTVT.

The V gene is TRBV10-3, the J gene TRBJ1-1; no reliable D call. Germline CDR1 ENHRY, CDR2 SYGVKD. There are 11 residues in the CDR3. V was cut by 10 bases and J by 6 bases, with 12 bases left in between. CDR3 residues: CASRDVAEAFF. CDR3 coding DNA: TGTGCCAGCCGGGATGTCGCTGAAGCTTTCTTT.

This clone was detected only once. The chain combines TRBV6-4 with TRBJ2-3; D uncertain. This CDR3 region has 13 residues. In germline, CDR1 is MRHNA, CDR2 SNTAGT. V lost 6 bases and J 3 bases, leaving 10 bases between the germline ends. The CDR3 nucleotides read TGTGCCAGCAGACCCGCCGGGACAGATACGCAGTATTTT. It translates to CASRPAGTDTQYF.

The chain employs TRBV5-1 and TRBJ2-1; no definite D call. The CDR3 has 13 amino acids. Between the trimmed V and J ends, which lost 4 bases and 0 bases, there was a span of 5 bases. The germline V gene encodes CDR1 SGHRS and CDR2 YFSETQ. The CDR3 DNA reads as TGCGCCAGCAGCACGAGCTCCTACAATGAGCAGTTCTTC. Protein: CASSTSSYNEQFF. Full variable domain (outside the CDR3, taken from reference TRBV5-1 and TRBJ2-1): KAGVTQTPRYLIKTRGQQVTLSCSPISGHRSVSWYQQTPGQGLQFLFEYFSETQRNKGNFPGRFSGRQFSNSRSEMNVSTLELGDSALYLCASSTSSYNEQFFGPGTRLTVL.

V gene TRBV2 combines with J gene TRBJ2-6, with D tentatively TRBD2 (6 bases). V lost 7 bases and J lost 2, with 12 bases in between. Germline loops: CDR1 SNHLY, CDR2 FYNNEI. CDR3 size: 15 residues. The DNA for the CDR3 is TGTGCCAGCACCAAACGGAGGGCTGGGGCCAACGTCCTGACTTTC. This encodes CASTKRRAGANVLTF.

The genes are TRBV27 and TRBJ2-3; D is perhaps TRBD1 (6 bases). Trimming took 3 bases from V and 1 from J, leaving 8 bases between them. CDR3 length: 14 residues. Germline V lookup: CDR1 MNHEY, CDR2 SMNVEV (reference sequence). Written as DNA, the CDR3 is TGTGCCAGCAGTTTTTACAGGGGCACAGATACGCAGTATTTT. Translation gives CASSFYRGTDTQYF.

V usage is TRBV11-2 and J usage is TRBJ1-5, with D possibly being TRBD1 (5 bases). The CDR3 has 15 residues. From germline, CDR1 is SGHAT and CDR2 FQNNGV. V was clipped by 0 bases and J by 3 bases, with 9 bases between them. In DNA, the CDR3 is TGTGCCAGCAGCTTAGATTCAGGACACAATCAGCCCCAGCATTTT. Translated, it gives CASSLDSGHNQPQHF.

The chain recombines TRBV14 with TRBJ2-7; possible D gene TRBD1, 6 bases. The length of the CDR3 is 14 residues. In germline, CDR1 is SGHDN, CDR2 FVKESK. With 3 bases removed from V and 0 bases from J, the gap between germline ends came to 9 bases. The CDR3 protein is CASSQQGLSYEQYF. Here the CDR3 DNA reads TGTGCCAGCAGCCAGCAGGGGCTCTCCTACGAGCAGTACTTC.

The V gene is TRBV6-1, the J gene TRBJ1-1, with 7 bases aligning to TRBD1. The trim removed 11 bases at V and 1 base at J, leaving 4 bases unmatched. Germline-derived CDR1 and CDR2 are MNHNS and SASEGT. The CDR3 is made up of 12 amino acids. CDR3 DNA sequence: TGTGCCGCACGACAGGGGAACACTGAAGCTTTCTTT. Translated, it gives CAARQGNTEAFF.

CDR3 sequence (DNA): TGTGCCAGCAGCTCGAGTGACAGGGGGCGGGACAATGAGCAGTTCTTC. Translating gives CASSSSDRGRDNEQFF. This chain uses TRBV5-6 with TRBJ2-1; TRBD1 matches 10 bases. The germline V gene encodes CDR1 SGHDT and CDR2 YYEEEE. The CDR3 is 16 amino acids. V was pared by 3 bases and J by 5 bases, with 8 bases of the junction left unmatched.

This chain links TRBV11-3 with TRBJ2-1; 8 bases align to TRBD2. Germline V lookup: CDR1 SGHNT, CDR2 YENEEA. CDR3 length equals 15 residues. V gave up 5 bases and J gave up 10 bases; unmatched junction bases: 13. The CDR3: CASSPGDGGALEQFF. The CDR3 bases are TGTGCCAGCAGCCCCGGCGACGGGGGGGCCCTCGAGCAGTTCTTC.

This clone occurred once. V usage is TRBV6-5 and J usage is TRBJ1-4; a possible D gene is TRBD1 (5 bases). This CDR3 comprises 15 residues. CDR1 and CDR2 (germline): MNHEY, SVGAGI. V dropped 6 bases and J dropped 4 bases, with 15 bases sitting between them. The CDR3 region is CASSLGGLYNEKLFF. As DNA, the CDR3 is TGTGCCAGCAGCCTTGGGGGACTGTATAATGAAAAACTGTTTTTT.

The chain links TRBV18 to TRBJ1-4; 7 bases align to TRBD1. Trimming removed 3 bases from V and 8 bases from J; junction bases left unmatched: 9. CDR3 length: 15 amino acids. Germline CDR1 reads KGHSH; CDR2 reads LQKENI. The DNA for the CDR3 is TGTGCCAGCTCACCTACCGGGACAGAAGGGGAAAAACTGTTTTTT. This translates into CASSPTGTEGEKLFF.

This clone was seen a handful of times. The chain joins TRBV25-1 to TRBJ2-7; 11 positions agree with TRBD1. In germline, CDR1 is MGHDK, CDR2 SYGVNS. The CDR3 runs to 14 residues. After removal of 4 bases from V and 12 bases from J, the junction contained 11 bases not matched to a gene. For the CDR3, the DNA is TGTGCCAGCAGTGGTCGGACAGGGGGCGACTTTTGGTACTTC. Translating gives CASSGRTGGDFWYF.

V gene TRBV5-1 combines with J gene TRBJ2-1; 12 nucleotides agree with TRBD2. The germline gives CDR1 SGHRS, CDR2 YFSETQ. The CDR3 is made up of 15 amino acids. J was trimmed by 7 bases and V by 3 bases; bases with no gene match: 5. The CDR3, as DNA: TGCGCCAGCAGCTCTGCTAGCGGGGGGGCAAATGAGCAGTTCTTC. It translates to CASSSASGGANEQFF.

The gene calls are TRBV5-1 and TRBJ1-5; no clear D. The CDR3 spans 15 residues. Germline V CDR1 and CDR2: SGHRS, YFSETQ. Trimming took off 4 bases at V and 3 bases at J, with 14 bases between the two ends. In DNA, the CDR3 is TGCGCCAGCAGCCCCGGGTACGGCCTCAATCAGCCCCAGCATTTT. Translation gives CASSPGYGLNQPQHF. Based on the CDR3 plus reference TRBV5-1 and TRBJ1-5, the full variable domain is KAGVTQTPRYLIKTRGQQVTLSCSPISGHRSVSWYQQTPGQGLQFLFEYFSETQRNKGNFPGRFSGRQFSNSRSEMNVSTLELGDSALYLCASSPGYGLNQPQHFGDGTRLSIL.